These 18 T cell receptor beta chains were all obtained from the same sample, sequenced in a study of blood T cell repertoires in COVID-19. Only in-frame clones appear in the TCRdb table, and some are missing; sequencing was by immunoSEQ multiplex PCR. The table has tens of thousands of clones, 82% seen once. The sample taken for sequencing was peripheral blood. The source is a man in his forties or fifties with active or convalescent COVID-19.

The J gene is TRBJ1-6, the V gene TRBV5-6; D not resolved. The germline gives CDR1 SGHDT, CDR2 YYEEEE. The germline V and J ends were trimmed by 0 bases and 6 bases, with 7 bases remaining between them. The CDR3 totals 14 residues. The CDR3 DNA reads TGTGCCAGCAGCTTGGTCGGGGTTAATTCACCCCTCCACTTT. It yields the protein CASSLVGVNSPLHF.

The chain joins TRBV2 to TRBJ2-1; 7 bases fit TRBD1. The CDR3 covers 14 residues. Germline V gene sequence: CDR1 SNHLY, CDR2 FYNNEI. V dropped 5 bases and J dropped 6; count of bases not matched to a gene: 7. The CDR3 reads CASSSGTVVNEQFF. In nucleotides, the CDR3 is TGTGCCAGCAGTTCCGGGACAGTAGTCAATGAGCAGTTCTTC.

The chain is built from TRBV4-2 and TRBJ2-1; TRBD1 agrees at 7 bases. CDR1 and CDR2 from the germline V gene are LGHNA and YNFKEQ. The CDR3 sequence is 16 residues long. Trimming at V came to 4 bases and at J to 6 bases, leaving 12 bases not matched to a gene. Written as DNA, the CDR3 is TGTGCCAGCAGCCGAACCGCCGGGACAGACTTCAATGAGCAGTTCTTC. This gives the protein CASSRTAGTDFNEQFF.

The gene calls are TRBV27 and TRBJ1-6, with D unresolved. CDR1 MNHEY and CDR2 SMNVEV come from the germline V gene (reference sequence). Trimming took 2 bases from V and 7 from J, leaving 9 bases between them. The CDR3 is 14 amino acids. As DNA, the CDR3 is TGTGCCAGCAGTTTAGGAACAGTAAATTCACCCCTCCACTTT. It specifies CASSLGTVNSPLHF.

This clone has more than one count but fewer than ten. The chain links TRBV6-1 to TRBJ1-6; 7 positions agree with TRBD1. The germline V gene has CDR1 MNHNS and CDR2 SASEGT. Trimming took 1 base from V and 1 from J; bases not matched to a gene: 1. CDR3 length equals 16 residues. CDR3 protein: CASSEDRGSYNSPLHF. The CDR3 DNA is TGTGCCAGCAGTGAAGACAGGGGATCCTATAATTCACCCCTCCACTTT.

The CDR3 DNA is TGTGCCAGCAGTTACTACGAGACAGCCTACACTGAAGCTTTCTTT. Translating gives CASSYYETAYTEAFF. The rearrangement joins TRBV6-2 or TRBV6-3 to TRBJ1-1; possible D gene TRBD1, 5 bases. Deletions cut 1 base from V and 3 bases from J, with 12 bases between. The CDR3 has 15 amino acids. Germline V gene data show CDR1 as MNHEY and CDR2 as SVGEGT.

The chain uses TRBV2 and TRBJ2-1, with 9 nucleotides matching TRBD2. Germline CDR1 reads SNHLY; CDR2 reads FYNNEI. J was trimmed by 11 bases and V by 6 bases; bases with no gene match: 2. The CDR3 runs to 11 residues. The CDR3 region is CASRAGGKQFF. The CDR3 coding sequence is TGTGCCAGCAGAGCGGGGGGAAAGCAGTTCTTC.

The chain has TRBV9 and TRBJ2-3; 9 bases are a match to TRBD1. This CDR3 contains 15 residues. Germline V CDR1 and CDR2: SGDLS, YYNGEE. J gave up 2 bases and V 7 bases, and 8 bases lay outside the gene matches. The CDR3 DNA follows: TGTGCCAGCCGACCGGGACAGGGTTTCACAGATACGCAGTATTTT. Its translation: CASRPGQGFTDTQYF.

The V and J genes are TRBV24-1 and TRBJ2-2, with TRBD1 matching 12 bases. The J segment lost 5 bases and the V segment lost 6 bases, leaving 9 bases of the junction unmatched. Germline values: CDR1 KGHDR, CDR2 SFDVKD. The CDR3 spans 17 residues. CDR3 nucleotides: TGTGCCACCAGTCCCAAGGGACAGGGGGCGAGAACCGGGGAGCTGTTTTTT. Encoded protein: CATSPKGQGARTGELFF.

A few counts support this clone. This chain uses TRBV4-3 with TRBJ1-3; tentative D call: TRBD1 (6 bases). Germline V CDR1 and CDR2: LGHNA, YSLEER. V gave up 2 bases and J gave up 0 bases, with 8 bases separating them. This CDR3 contains 15 residues. CDR3 sequence (DNA): TGCGCCAGCAGCCAAACAGGGTACTCTGGAAACACCATATATTTT. As protein: CASSQTGYSGNTIYF.

This clone was observed a handful of times. The chain links TRBV4-3 to TRBJ2-1; 7 bases fit TRBD1. Germline V CDR1 and CDR2: LGHNA, YSLEER. V lost 3 bases and J lost 3; bases outside the gene matches: 5. CDR3 length equals 15 residues. CDR3 in DNA: TGCGCCAGCAGCCAGACGACAGGGAGCTACAATGAGCAGTTCTTC. Its protein product is CASSQTTGSYNEQFF.

This chain joins TRBV2 and TRBJ2-7, with D possibly being TRBD1 (5 bases). Trimming removed 6 bases from V and 6 bases from J, with 12 bases in between. The CDR3 extends over 12 amino acids. CDR1 and CDR2 (germline): SNHLY, FYNNEI. This CDR3 reads CASRPTGIEQYF. Written as DNA, the CDR3 is TGTGCCAGCAGGCCAACAGGTATCGAGCAGTACTTC.

This clone was counted a few times. V usage is TRBV5-6 and J usage is TRBJ1-1; D is undetermined. The V and J ends lost 0 bases and 6 bases respectively, with 3 bases between them. The CDR3 has 11 residues. Germline CDR1 reads SGHDT; CDR2 reads YYEEEE. The CDR3 reads CASSLAAEAFF. The DNA of the CDR3 is TGTGCCAGCAGCTTGGCCGCTGAAGCTTTCTTT.

This chain uses TRBV12-2 with TRBJ2-7; the table calls TRBD1, which could not be checked here. TRBV12-2 is shown as a pseudogene. The CDR3 runs 17 residues. In DNA form, the CDR3 reads TGTGCAAGTCGCTTAGCGGGGACAGGGGGCAACTCCTACGAGCAGTACGTC. Translating gives CASRLAGTGGNSYEQYV.

A few counts support this clone. The CDR3 spells CASSKTENSNQPQHF. CDR3 nucleotides: TGTGCCAGTAGTAAGACGGAGAATAGCAATCAGCCCCAGCATTTT. The rearrangement uses TRBV19 and TRBJ1-5, with no clear D. V was trimmed by 4 bases and J by 0 bases, leaving 10 bases between them. The germline V gene has CDR1 LNHDA and CDR2 SQIVND (reference sequence). The CDR3 runs to 15 residues.

The chain has TRBV7-9 and TRBJ2-5; possibly TRBD2 for D (6 bases). V lost 5 bases and J lost 2, with 15 bases in between. The CDR3 spans 15 residues. The V gene's germline CDR1 is SEHNR and CDR2 FQNEAQ (reference sequence). CDR3 coding DNA: TGTGCCAGCAGCGGTTCTAGCGCACCTCAAGAGACCCAGTACTTC. Translation gives CASSGSSAPQETQYF.

This clone was picked up one time. V usage is TRBV5-6 and J usage is TRBJ1-1; 7 positions match TRBD1. The CDR3 has 13 amino acids. V shed 0 bases, J shed 12 bases, and the junction held 8 bases outside the gene matches. The germline V gene encodes CDR1 SGHDT and CDR2 YYEEEE. The CDR3: CASSLGAGQKPFF. The CDR3 nucleotides are TGTGCCAGCAGCTTGGGTGCGGGACAGAAACCTTTCTTT.

This sequence joins TRBV14 and TRBJ2-7; 9 bases fit TRBD1. The V gene end was trimmed by 8 bases and the J gene end by 10 bases; junction bases not matched to a gene: 15. The germline CDR1 and CDR2 sequences are SGHDN and FVKESK. The CDR3 runs to 14 residues. CDR3 nucleotides: TGTGCCAGCGCGCGAGGCGGGACAGGGTACCGACAGTACTTC. It yields the protein CASARGGTGYRQYF.